This record covers a single T cell receptor beta chain. Antigen: not known. The germline CDR1 and CDR2 sequences are MNHEY and SVGAGI. The V gene lost 7 bases and the J gene lost 7 bases, with 11 bases spanning the gap. CDR3 length: 13 residues. The data belong to a study of cytomegalovirus exposure and HLA in healthy donors. Points from the study as a whole: The only immune exposure information that was available was CMV serostatus. Altogether, 164 TCR beta chains were recorded as cytomegalovirus-associated. Some V segments, including TRBV6-2 and TRBV6-3, were excluded as indistinguishable. TCR beta sequences reportedly predicted the HLA-A and HLA-B alleles of most subjects accurately.

Amplification used 60 Vbeta primers and 13 Jbeta primers. Produced via immunoSEQ multiplex PCR; TCRdb's table is partial and in-frame only. The table lists approximately 190,000 clones, about 89% of them singletons. The source of this sequence is a man under 40 in good health and CMV-seronegative. The material sequenced was PBMCs. The chain has TRBV6-5 and TRBJ1-6; D is undetermined. DNA for the CDR3: TGTGCCAGCATGAGGAGTGAGAATTCACCCCTCCACTTT. Its protein is CASMRSENSPLHF.